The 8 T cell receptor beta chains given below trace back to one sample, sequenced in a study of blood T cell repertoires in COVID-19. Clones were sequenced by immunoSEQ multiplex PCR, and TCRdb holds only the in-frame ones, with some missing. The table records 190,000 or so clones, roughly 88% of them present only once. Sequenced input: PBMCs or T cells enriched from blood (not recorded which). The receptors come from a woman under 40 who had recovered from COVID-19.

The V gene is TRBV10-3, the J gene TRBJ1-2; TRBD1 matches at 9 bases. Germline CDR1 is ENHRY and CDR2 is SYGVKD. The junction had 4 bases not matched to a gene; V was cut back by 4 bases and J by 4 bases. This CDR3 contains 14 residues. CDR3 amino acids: CAISAGQGGYGYTF. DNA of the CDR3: TGTGCCATCAGTGCGGGACAGGGAGGCTATGGCTACACCTTC.

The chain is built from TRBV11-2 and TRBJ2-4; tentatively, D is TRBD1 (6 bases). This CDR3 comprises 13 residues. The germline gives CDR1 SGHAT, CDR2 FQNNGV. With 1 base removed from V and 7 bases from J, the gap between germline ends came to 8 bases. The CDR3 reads CASSLVQGNIQYF. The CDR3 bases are TGTGCCAGCAGCTTAGTTCAGGGGAACATTCAGTACTTC.

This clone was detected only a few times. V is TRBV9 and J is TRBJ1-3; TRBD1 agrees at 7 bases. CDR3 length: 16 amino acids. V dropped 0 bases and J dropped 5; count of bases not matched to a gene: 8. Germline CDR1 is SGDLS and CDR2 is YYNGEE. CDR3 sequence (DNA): TGTGCCAGCAGCGTAGAGGTACAGGGGAGGAGAAACACCATATATTTT. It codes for CASSVEVQGRRNTIYF. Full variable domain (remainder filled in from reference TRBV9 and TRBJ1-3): DSGVTQTPKHLITATGQRVTLRCSPRSGDLSVYWYQQSLDQGLQFLIQYYNGEERAKGNILERFSAQQFPDLHSELNLSSLELGDSALYFCASSVEVQGRRNTIYFGEGSWLTVV.

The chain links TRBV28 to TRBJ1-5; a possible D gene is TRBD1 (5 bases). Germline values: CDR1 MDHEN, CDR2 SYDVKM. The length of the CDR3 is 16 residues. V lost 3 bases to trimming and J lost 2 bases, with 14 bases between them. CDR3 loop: CASSFLTERGNQPQHF. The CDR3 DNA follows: TGTGCCAGCAGTTTCTTGACAGAAAGGGGCAATCAGCCCCAGCATTTT.

CDR3 amino acids: CAISESGQGLETQYF. For the CDR3, the DNA is TGTGCCATCAGTGAGTCGGGACAGGGGTTAGAGACCCAGTACTTC. The chain is built from TRBV10-3 and TRBJ2-5, with 10 bases lining up with TRBD1. CDR1 is ENHRY, CDR2 SYGVKD, per germline. This CDR3 is built from 15 residues. J gave up 4 bases and V 0 bases, and 2 bases lay outside the gene matches.

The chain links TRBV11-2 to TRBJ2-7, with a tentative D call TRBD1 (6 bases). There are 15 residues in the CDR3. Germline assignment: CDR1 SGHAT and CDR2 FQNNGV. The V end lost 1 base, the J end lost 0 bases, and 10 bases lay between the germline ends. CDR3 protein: CASSLGTAHSYEQYF. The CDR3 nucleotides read TGTGCCAGCAGCTTAGGGACAGCTCACTCCTACGAGCAGTACTTC.

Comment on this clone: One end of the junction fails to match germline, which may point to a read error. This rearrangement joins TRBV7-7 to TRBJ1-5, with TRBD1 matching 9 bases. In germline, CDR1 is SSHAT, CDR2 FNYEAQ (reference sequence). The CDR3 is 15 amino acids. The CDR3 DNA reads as TGTGCTAGCAGCCAGGGACAGGGCGGCAATCAGCCCCAGCATTTT. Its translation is CASSQGQGGNQPQHF.

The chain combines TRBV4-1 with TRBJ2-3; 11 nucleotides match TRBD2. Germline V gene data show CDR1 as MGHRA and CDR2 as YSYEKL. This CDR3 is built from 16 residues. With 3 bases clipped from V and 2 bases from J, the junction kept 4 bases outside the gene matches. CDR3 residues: CASSQLGLADTDTQYF. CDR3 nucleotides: TGCGCCAGCAGCCAGTTGGGACTAGCGGACACAGATACGCAGTATTTT.